These T cell receptor beta chains were read from a single sample in a study of T cells in narcolepsy. Repertoires were generated with immunoSEQ multiplex PCR, while TCRdb's copy carries only in-frame clones and drops some. The table shows about 35,000 clones, with around 87% occurring only once. Material for sequencing was CD45RA- memory CD4+ T cells from PBMCs. Source of these receptors: a human donor with narcolepsy. Each CDR3 is given without its conserved first and last residue.

j_call,v_call,cdr3_aa
TRBJ1-2,TRBV4-2,ASSQEQGYT
TRBJ2-1,TRBV7-9,ASSLLAGGNNEQF
TRBJ1-3,TRBV29-1,SVQTYSGNTIY
TRBJ2-2,TRBV4-3,ASSRDRSSTGELF
TRBJ2-1,TRBV13,ASSLGRLTQGDEQF
TRBJ2-5,TRBV29-1,SAASGQETQY
TRBJ2-3,TRBV7-2,ASSYVQDGTQY
TRBJ1-6,TRBV28,ASTLGAGDSPLH
TRBJ2-7,TRBV10-3,AIKGAGAPYEQY
TRBJ1-4,TRBV19,ASRQQGATNEKLF
TRBJ2-1,TRBV9,ASSIKQGLTSYNEQF
TRBJ1-3,TRBV30,AWSAGVGAGNTIY
TRBJ1-3,TRBV12-5,ASGLGSGGRGNTIY
TRBJ2-7,TRBV7-2,ASRQRTGGSYEQY
TRBJ1-4,TRBV18,ASSRRRLDEKLF
TRBJ2-6,TRBV2,ATREGQGLGGANVLT
TRBJ1-1,TRBV7-2,ASSLAQGAKAF
TRBJ2-5,TRBV18,ASSSLSGRGDETQY
TRBJ2-3,TRBV7-2,ASSFGLAGGPADTQY
.,TRBV28,ASSTGVDYEQY
TRBJ2-7,TRBV30,AWNRDPYEQY
TRBJ1-6,TRBV19,ASSKTGFMRDNSPLH
TRBJ1-2,TRBV15,ATSVQPNYGYT
TRBJ2-3,TRBV4-3,ASSQRGGSTDTQY
TRBJ2-2,TRBV6-6,ASSYSQGYTGELF
TRBJ2-1,TRBV6-6,ASSYELARFDEQF
TRBJ1-4,TRBV4-3,ASSQALSSSATNEKLF
TRBJ2-7,TRBV19,ASSNGLVLSEQY
TRBJ2-2,TRBV5-1,ASSLAQTNTGELF
TRBJ2-5,TRBV5-4,ASSSWTGGLEQY
TRBJ1-6,TRBV7-9,ASSLGARSPLH
TRBJ2-5,TRBV5-1,ASSLGQETQY
TRBJ2-7,TRBV6-1,ASRTDSVPYEQY
TRBJ1-1,TRBV28,ASAPSGPGGTEAF
TRBJ2-2,TRBV5-1,ASSFQGNTGELF
TRBJ1-1,TRBV7-2,ASSLSRDVPEAF
TRBJ2-7,TRBV11-1,ASSSWTSGAYEQY
TRBJ2-4,TRBV5-6,ASSLLYSGFAKNIQY
TRBJ1-1,TRBV18,ASSTDRNTEAF
TRBJ2-4,TRBV7-8,ASSLAGTGENIQY
TRBJ1-1,TRBV6-1,ASSVTQGVGTEAF
TRBJ1-2,TRBV9,ASSVGQGPLQGSGYT
TRBJ2-5,TRBV4-3,ASSLSDRVGETQY
TRBJ2-7,TRBV30,AWTREKYEQY
TRBJ2-4,TRBV19,ASSINRERAKNIQY
TRBJ2-3,TRBV19,ASSPLGRERTDTQY
TRBJ2-1,TRBV7-7,ASSPRLAGTNEQF
TRBJ2-3,TRBV6-5,ASSRGAGGTDTQY
TRBJ2-4,TRBV11-2,ASSSWGASGDIQY
TRBJ2-7,TRBV11-2,ASSNLRQGVSYEQY
TRBJ2-5,TRBV9,ASSVDRQETQY
TRBJ1-6,TRBV14,ASSQRRDSPLH